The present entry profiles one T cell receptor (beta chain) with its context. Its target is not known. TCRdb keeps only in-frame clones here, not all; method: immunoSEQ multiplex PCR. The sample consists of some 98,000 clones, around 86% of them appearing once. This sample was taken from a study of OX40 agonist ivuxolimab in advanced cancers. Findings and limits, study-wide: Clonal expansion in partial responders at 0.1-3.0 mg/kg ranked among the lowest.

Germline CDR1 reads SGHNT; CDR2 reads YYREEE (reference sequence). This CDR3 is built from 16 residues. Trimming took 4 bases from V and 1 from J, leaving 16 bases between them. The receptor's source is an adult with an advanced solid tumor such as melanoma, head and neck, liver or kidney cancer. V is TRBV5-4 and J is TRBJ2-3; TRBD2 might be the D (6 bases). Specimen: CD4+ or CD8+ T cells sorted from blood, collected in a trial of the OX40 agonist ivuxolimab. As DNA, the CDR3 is TGTGCCAGCAGCCCGTTTGGGGGGTCCGGCACAGATACGCAGTATTTT. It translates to CASSPFGGSGTDTQYF.